Listed below are T cell receptor beta chains from one sample, sequenced in a study of blood T cell repertoires in COVID-19. TCRdb's table, derived via immunoSEQ multiplex PCR, lists solely in-frame clones and lacks some. The sample gives fewer than 95,000 clones, over 65% of which show up once; around 3.9% is in the top ten. Sample: peripheral blood. The receptors were sampled from a man in his 70s with COVID-19, enrolled during active disease. Each CDR3 is given with its conserved first and last residue. Each record gives: D gene, V gene, J gene, clone size, CDR3 protein, CDR3 DNA. The D gene is left open where the match is weak. A row's size may be missing; if present it is once, few, many or a size class.

TRBD2	TRBV15	TRBJ2-7	.	CATSLVSLSGKEQYF	TGTGCCACCTCCCTTGTATCCCTTAGCGGGAAAGAGCAGTACTTC
TRBD1	TRBV5-1	TRBJ2-1	.	CASSLVLGTGYNEQFF	TGCGCCAGCAGCTTGGTCCTCGGGACAGGGTACAATGAGCAGTTCTTC
.	TRBV5-1	TRBJ2-7	.	CASSLAVSSYEQYF	TGCGCCAGCAGCTTGGCCGTCAGTTCCTACGAGCAGTACTTC
.	TRBV7-8	TRBJ2-3	.	CASTRTLGADTQYF	TGTGCCAGCACCCGGACACTCGGGGCAGATACGCAGTATTTT
.	TRBV7-6	TRBJ2-7	many	CASSLSEVGEQYF	TGTGCCAGCAGCTTATCCGAGGTGGGCGAGCAGTACTTC
.	TRBV5-1	TRBJ1-1	.	CASSSSHGNTEAFF	TGCGCCAGCAGCTCTTCCCACGGGAACACTGAAGCTTTCTTT
TRBD2	TRBV5-1	TRBJ2-5	.	CASSAGLAPGQETQYF	TGCGCCAGCAGCGCGGGACTAGCGCCGGGGCAAGAGACCCAGTACTTC
.	TRBV7-3	TRBJ2-2	.	CASSPSTLSTGELFF	TGTGCCAGCAGCCCCTCGACTTTGAGCACCGGGGAGCTGTTTTTT
.	TRBV18	TRBJ2-7	few	CASSPPVEPYEQYF	TGTGCCAGCTCACCCCCCGTGGAGCCCTACGAGCAGTACTTC
TRBD1	TRBV28	TRBJ2-7	.	CASSGQLVTGASYEQYF	TGTGCCAGCAGTGGGCAGTTGGTGACAGGGGCCTCCTACGAGCAGTACTTC
.	TRBV27	TRBJ2-3	.	CASSLRWGDRGPDTQYF	TGTGCCAGCAGTTTAAGGTGGGGGGACCGCGGTCCAGATACGCAGTATTTT
.	TRBV7-2	TRBJ1-6	.	CASSLIGAKSSPLHF	TGTGCCAGCAGCTTAATAGGGGCAAAAAGTTCACCCCTCCACTTT
.	TRBV7-2	TRBJ2-1	.	CASSPRRNYNEQFF	TGTGCCAGCAGCCCAAGGAGAAACTACAATGAGCAGTTCTTC
TRBD1	TRBV28	TRBJ1-5	.	CASMLQGRNQPQHF	TGTGCCAGCATGTTACAGGGGCGCAATCAGCCCCAGCATTTT
.	TRBV11-2	TRBJ2-7	few	CASSLGRLPTYEQYF	TGTGCCAGCAGCTTAGGTAGACTGCCTACCTACGAGCAGTACTTC
TRBD1	TRBV10-3	TRBJ1-2	.	CAIEQGASGYTF	TGTGCCATAGAACAGGGGGCCTCTGGCTACACCTTC
TRBD1	TRBV27	TRBJ1-1	.	CASSPFTVIDRGNTEAFF	TGTGCCAGCAGTCCTTTTACCGTAATCGACAGGGGGAACACTGAAGCTTTCTTT
TRBD1	TRBV5-1	TRBJ1-6	few	CASSLAGTGDSPLHF	TGCGCCAGCAGCTTGGCCGGGACAGGGGATTCACCCCTCCACTTT
.	TRBV9	TRBJ2-7	.	CASSVDASSYEQYF	TGTGCCAGCAGCGTAGACGCTAGCTCCTACGAGCAGTACTTC
.	TRBV18	TRBJ1-1	.	CASSQVGGARSEAFF	TGTGCCAGCTCACAGGTCGGCGGGGCTCGATCTGAAGCTTTCTTT
TRBD1	TRBV20-1	TRBJ1-1	.	CSASRQGGTNTEAFF	TGCAGTGCTAGTCGACAGGGGGGAACCAACACTGAAGCTTTCTTT
.	TRBV12-5	TRBJ1-4	.	CASGFGSTPGAVEKLFF	TGTGCTAGTGGTTTCGGATCTACCCCAGGGGCAGTTGAAAAACTGTTTTTT
TRBD1	TRBV3-1/TRBV3-2	TRBJ1-2	.	CASSPTGTYGYTF	TGTGCCAGCAGCCCGACAGGGACCTATGGCTACACCTTC
.	TRBV2	TRBJ1-2	.	CASSGGAWSRESGYTF	TGTGCCAGCAGTGGCGGTGCCTGGAGCAGGGAAAGTGGCTACACCTTC
TRBD2	TRBV5-1	TRBJ2-3	.	CASSRTSAGDTQYF	TGCGCCAGCAGCAGGACTAGTGCGGGAGATACGCAGTATTTT